This T cell receptor beta chain was documented in a study of control samples from healthy donors and cancer patients. Measured with immunoSEQ multiplex PCR; TCRdb has only the in-frame clones, and not every one. The table has about 86,000 clones, just over 90% seen once. V was pared by 0 bases and J by 4 bases, with 5 bases of the junction left unmatched. The CDR3 contains 15 residues. Germline-derived CDR1 and CDR2 are LNHNV and YYDKDF (reference sequence). The sample comprised blood. V and J are TRBV15 and TRBJ2-5; TRBD2 matches at 7 bases. The receptor's source is a woman aged 25 to 45 in good health. Here the CDR3 DNA reads TGTGCCACCAGCAGAGATTTCGCGGGGGTAGAGACCCAGTACTTC. Translated, it gives CATSRDFAGVETQYF.